The source of this TCR beta chain is a study of T cell responses to AZD1222 COVID-19 vaccine. Overall study results and limits: The study found vaccine-associated CD4 TCRs spanning spike, dominant at 160-218 and 743-854. Donors were chiefly white British, with a greater number of females, and clonal diversity was perhaps underestimated. There were repertoire samples only from the period after the peak T cell response.

Of note for this clone: Antigen specificity is unknown.

Both about-4-week and about-12-week second-dose recipients were combined. The CDR3 contains 14 residues. V lost 6 bases, J lost 1 base, and 10 bases lay in between. Germline V CDR1 and CDR2: MNHEY, SVGAGI. Generated by immunoSEQ multiplex PCR, the TCRdb table keeps only in-frame clones and is missing some. The sample shows 110,000 or so clones, around 89% of them seen only once. Sequenced here: peripheral blood, sampled 28 days after the second AZD1222 dose. V is TRBV6-5 and J is TRBJ2-1; perhaps TRBD1 as D (6 bases). This TCR was recovered from an adult who received the AZD1222 COVID-19 vaccine. CDR3 loop: CASRHRDSYNEQFF. The CDR3 nucleotides read TGTGCCAGCAGGCACAGGGATTCCTACAATGAGCAGTTCTTC.